This T cell receptor (beta chain) was captured in a study of T cells in Graves' hyperthyroidism and ophthalmopathy. Study results and caveats: Ophthalmopathy, which appeared later, was predicted by the model a median 6.5 months before onset. Most clonotypes that expanded in the thyroid above 0.001 also showed up in blood.

Researchers took RNA transcripts and amplified the TCR beta CDR3 regions from them. Using the HTBI primer set, a first-round RT-PCR was run on the TCR CDR3. TCRdb re-derived calls from the multiplex PCR reads in MiXCR, one entry per CDR3 protein. This sample has some 770,000 distinct CDR3 sequences; around 17% occur once, and the top ten carry around 8%. Graves' hyperthyroidism showing no ophthalmopathy progression within 18 months was considered stable. V was trimmed by 3 bases and J by 7 bases, leaving 4 bases between them. This CDR3 is 11 amino acids long. This clonotype was recorded at least ten times. Its antigen is unidentified.

J is TRBJ2-1 and V is TRBV12-3 or TRBV12-4, with D hard to call. The receptor comes from a young man with Graves' hyperthyroidism. Sequencing was carried out using blood. CDR3 DNA: TGTGCCAGCAGTTTTGAGAATGAGCAGTTCTTC. The encoded protein is CASSFENEQFF.